These T cell receptor beta chains were read from a single sample in a study of human T cells and chemical hapten exposure. TCRdb re-analysed the RACE reads in MiXCR, keeping a single row per CDR3 protein. The sample shows some 360,000 distinct CDR3 sequences, approximately 5.1% of them seen only once. This material consisted of whole blood, taken in connection with sensitization to the hapten diphenylcyclopropenone (DPC). The origin of the receptors is a woman between 45 and 60 years old with alopecia areata. Some clones in this sample may be carry-over from other donors' samples. CDR3s include the opening cysteine and the closing phenylalanine or tryptophan. D genes are given only for firm matches. Some rows mark clone size as missing; the rest say once, few, many or name a class of expanded clone.

clone size	V gene	J gene	D gene	CDR3 DNA	CDR3 protein
NA	TRBV5-5	TRBJ2-6	TRBD1	TGTGCCAGCAGCTCTAGGGACAGGGTATTCTCTGGGGCCAACGTCCTGACTTTC	CASSSRDRVFSGANVLTF
few	TRBV5-5	TRBJ1-5	NA	TGTGCCAGCAGCGCCCGACCTAGGGACAATCAGCCCCAGCATTTT	CASSARPRDNQPQHF
many	TRBV10-3	TRBJ2-3	NA	TGTGCCATCGGGTGGGGCGTCGAGAACACAGATACGCAGTATTTT	CAIGWGVENTDTQYF
few	TRBV3-1	TRBJ2-7	TRBD2	TGTGCCAGCAGCCCCCACCCAGCTCGGGTCGCGGGAGCGGCCTACGAGCAGTACTTC	CASSPHPARVAGAAYEQYF
few	TRBV7-9	TRBJ1-1	NA	TGTGCCAGCAGCACCAGACAGCGGAACACTGAAGCTTTCTTT	CASSTRQRNTEAFF
few	TRBV12-5	TRBJ2-1	TRBD2	TGTGCTAGTGGTTTGGTACTGGGACTAGATGTCAATGAGCAGTTCTTC	CASGLVLGLDVNEQFF
NA	TRBV20-1	TRBJ2-4	NA	TGCAGTGCTAGATCCACAGGGAGAGCCAAAAACATTCAGTACTTC	CSARSTGRAKNIQYF
many	TRBV6-5	TRBJ2-6	NA	TGTGCCAGCAGCCTACTCGGGGGTACTGGGGCCAACGTCCTGACTTTC	CASSLLGGTGANVLTF
many	TRBV7-8	TRBJ2-7	NA	TGTGCCAGCAGCTTAACCCCAGGACGGCCCAAGTACTTC	CASSLTPGRPKYF
NA	TRBV2	TRBJ2-7	NA	TGTGCCAGTCGGGACCGCCCCTACGAGCAGTACTTC	CASRDRPYEQYF
NA	TRBV5-4	TRBJ2-3	TRBD1	TGTGCCAGCAGCCGGGGACAGGGAGGAACAGATACGCAGTATTTT	CASSRGQGGTDTQYF
NA	TRBV7-9	TRBJ1-2	NA	TGTGCCAGCAGCTTAGGACAGTCGACTAACTATGGCTACACCTTC	CASSLGQSTNYGYTF
NA	TRBV7-9	TRBJ2-2	NA	TGTGCCAGCAGCCCCACGGGGGTGGACACCGGGGAGCTGTTTTTT	CASSPTGVDTGELFF
many	TRBV20-1	TRBJ1-1	NA	TGCAGTGCTAGAGTAGGCAGCCTGAACACTGAAGCTTTCTTT	CSARVGSLNTEAFF
few	TRBV4-2	TRBJ2-1	TRBD2	TGTGCCAGCAAGGCTAGCGGGGGGATTTTGTCCTACAATGAGCAGTTCTTC	CASKASGGILSYNEQFF
NA	TRBV10-2	TRBJ2-7	TRBD2	TGCGCCAGCAGTGAAGGCTTTAGCGGGAAGTACTTC	CASSEGFSGKYF
few	TRBV3-1	TRBJ1-1	NA	TGTGCCAGCAGCCAAGTAAGGGGGAGCACTGAAGCTTTCTTT	CASSQVRGSTEAFF
few	TRBV27	TRBJ2-5	TRBD2	TGTGCCAGCAGCCACGGCCTAAGCGGGGGGCCGGGCAAGACCCAGTACTTC	CASSHGLSGGPGKTQYF
many	TRBV7-9	TRBJ1-2	NA	TGTGCCAGCAGCTTAGAATCCTATGGCTACACCTTC	CASSLESYGYTF
many	TRBV7-2	TRBJ2-7	NA	TGTGCCAGCAGCCCAGGGCGGTTCCTGGGCGAGCAGTACTTC	CASSPGRFLGEQYF
few	TRBV5-6	TRBJ2-1	NA	TGTGCCAGCAGCTGGACTCCAGCCAATGAGCAGTTCTTC	CASSWTPANEQFF
many	TRBV3-1	TRBJ2-5	TRBD1	TGTGCCAGCAGCCAGACGACAGGGTTCGGGACCCAGTACTTC	CASSQTTGFGTQYF
many	TRBV21-1	TRBJ1-5	NA	TGTGCCAGCAGCAAAGAATCCCCCTTAGGTCAGCCCCAGCATTTT	CASSKESPLGQPQHF
few	TRBV6-5	TRBJ1-2	NA	TGTGCCAGCACGCCGGGCTTTGGCTACACCTTC	CASTPGFGYTF